One sample yielded the 28 T cell receptor beta chains listed below, sequenced in a study of T-cell memory formation after mild COVID-19. A single record per CDR3 protein comes from TCRdb applying MiXCR to the 5' RACE reads. The sample records 250,000 to 400,000 distinct CDR3 sequences, 14% being singletons. The source material was PBMCs or a T cell subset sorted from them (not recorded which). All receptors come from a man younger than 35 who had mild COVID-19 (a few samples of this study predate the infection). Cell type and time point are not known.

This chain connects TRBV12-3 or TRBV12-4 to TRBJ1-5; D is unresolved. V dropped 6 bases and J dropped 3 bases, with 12 bases sitting between them. This CDR3 spans 14 amino acids. CDR3 region: CASSQGPANQPQHF. The CDR3 region has the DNA TGTGCCAGCAGCCAAGGACCGGCCAATCAGCCCCAGCATTTT.

This sequence joins TRBV6-1 and TRBJ2-7; tentatively, D is TRBD1 (6 bases). The CDR3 totals 15 residues. The germline gives CDR1 MNHNS, CDR2 SASEGT. The ends were cut back, 1 base at V and 2 bases at J, with 12 bases in the middle. The CDR3 DNA reads as TGTGCCAGCAGTGAAGTTTGGCAGGGGACCTACGAGCAGTACTTC. Translating it yields CASSEVWQGTYEQYF.

The chain couples TRBV7-3 to TRBJ2-6; D remains unclear. The germline CDR1 and CDR2 sequences are SGHTA and FQGTGA. Trimming stripped 1 base from V and 1 base from J, with 8 bases between. This CDR3 has 16 residues. The CDR3 here is CASSLIVGSGANVLTF. CDR3 nucleotide sequence: TGTGCCAGCAGCTTAATAGTAGGTTCTGGGGCCAACGTCCTGACTTTC.

The rearrangement links TRBV7-8 to TRBJ2-7; TRBD1 aligns across 10 bases. There are 13 residues in the CDR3. The germline V gene has CDR1 SGHVS and CDR2 FQNEAQ. V shed 4 bases, J shed 6 bases, and the junction held 3 bases outside the gene matches. CDR3 sequence: CASSSTGGTEQYF. The DNA for the CDR3 is TGTGCCAGCAGCTCGACAGGGGGCACCGAGCAGTACTTC.

Details on this clonotype: The junction differs from germline at one of its ends, possibly a read error. This chain uses TRBV11-2 with TRBJ1-3; unclear D gene. The CDR3 contains 12 residues. From germline, CDR1 is SGHAT and CDR2 FQNNGV. The chain's CDR3 is CASSGPGTTIYF. Written as DNA, the CDR3 is TGTGCCAGCAGCGGACCGGGAACCACCATATATTTT.

The chain couples TRBV12-3 or TRBV12-4 to TRBJ1-5, with 9 bases that match TRBD1. The CDR3 consists of 14 residues. V lost 4 bases and J lost 6; bases outside the gene matches: 4. DNA of the CDR3: TGTGCCAGCAGTTGGGGACAGGGCATTCAGCCCCAGCATTTT. It is translated as CASSWGQGIQPQHF.

CDR3 sequence: CATSRQGRDTQYF. CDR3 DNA: TGTGCCACCAGCCGACAGGGGAGAGATACGCAGTATTTT. The chain recombines TRBV24-1 with TRBJ2-3; 8 bases are a match to TRBD1. J gave up 5 bases and V 7 bases, and 4 bases lay outside the gene matches. The CDR3 extends over 13 amino acids. Germline-derived CDR1 and CDR2 are KGHDR and SFDVKD.

This clonotype was observed a few times. The chain is built from TRBV24-1 and TRBJ2-2; 9 nucleotides match TRBD1. The CDR3 is 17 amino acids. CDR1 and CDR2 from the germline V gene are KGHDR and SFDVKD. Trimming took 7 bases from V and 2 from J; bases not matched to a gene: 10. Here the CDR3 DNA reads TGTGCCACCAGCCTAGTACCGGGACAGGGAAACACCGGGGAGCTGTTTTTT. Its translation is CATSLVPGQGNTGELFF.

This clonotype was counted a few times. The chain couples TRBV20-1 to TRBJ1-6; TRBD1 matches at 10 bases. Germline CDR1 DFQATT, CDR2 SNEGSKA (reference sequence). The V segment lost 4 bases and the J segment 8 bases; nucleotides outside the gene matches: 8. The CDR3 extends over 15 amino acids. Here the CDR3 reads CSATPGTGEDSPLHF. The CDR3 DNA reads as TGCAGTGCTACGCCCGGGACAGGGGAAGATTCACCCCTCCACTTT.

The chain uses TRBV18 and TRBJ2-3; D unclear. The CDR3 spans 15 residues. Germline assignment: CDR1 KGHSH and CDR2 LQKENI. V was cut by 6 bases and J by 4 bases, with 17 bases left in between. CDR3 DNA: TGTGCCAGCTCCCGAGGACCGTCCGGCCCAGATACGCAGTATTTT. Amino acids: CASSRGPSGPDTQYF.

This clonotype was seen more than once but under ten times. The chain is built from TRBV9 and TRBJ1-2; D gene ambiguous. Trimming took off 0 bases at V and 4 bases at J, with 13 bases between the two ends. This CDR3 has 15 residues. CDR1 is SGDLS, CDR2 YYNGEE, per germline. In DNA form, the CDR3 reads TGTGCCAGCAGCGTAGCGGAGGGTAGTTCCTATGGCTACACCTTC. Its protein product is CASSVAEGSSYGYTF. The full variable domain, completed using reference TRBV9 and TRBJ1-2, is DSGVTQTPKHLITATGQRVTLRCSPRSGDLSVYWYQQSLDQGLQFLIQYYNGEERAKGNILERFSAQQFPDLHSELNLSSLELGDSALYFCASSVAEGSSYGYTFGSGTRLTVV.

The table lists this clonotype with a few counts. This chain joins TRBV5-6 and TRBJ2-3; possibly TRBD1 for D (5 bases). V dropped 4 bases and J dropped 5 bases, with 11 bases sitting between them. The germline V gene has CDR1 SGHDT and CDR2 YYEEEE. This CDR3 spans 13 amino acids. In DNA form, the CDR3 reads TGTGCCAGCAGCACGGACACCGTAGATACGCAGTATTTT. Amino acid sequence: CASSTDTVDTQYF.

The chain recombines TRBV7-9 with TRBJ1-1, with a weak D call TRBD1 (5 bases). This CDR3 is built from 22 residues. V was cut by 5 bases and J by 7 bases, with 41 bases left in between. CDR1 and CDR2 from the germline V gene are SEHNR and FQNEAQ (reference sequence). The CDR3: CASSPLGVTSTPKGTGPNEAFF. Here the CDR3 DNA reads TGTGCCAGCAGCCCCCTGGGGGTCACCTCTACCCCGAAAGGCACGGGACCGAATGAAGCTTTCTTT.

V usage is TRBV7-9 and J usage is TRBJ2-4; the D is unclear. The CDR3 is made up of 14 amino acids. Trimming removed 5 bases from V and 0 bases from J, with 8 bases in between. CDR1 is SEHNR, CDR2 FQNEAQ, per germline (reference sequence). The CDR3 is CASSLMLAKNIQYF. In DNA form, the CDR3 reads TGTGCCAGCAGCCTTATGTTAGCCAAAAACATTCAGTACTTC.

This clonotype was found a few times. CDR3 residues: CASSWTGSEQYF. CDR3 coding DNA: TGCGCCAGCAGCTGGACAGGGTCCGAGCAGTACTTC. This chain uses TRBV5-1 with TRBJ2-7; 8 positions agree with TRBD1. The CDR3 loop spans 12 amino acids. Germline V gene data show CDR1 as SGHRS and CDR2 as YFSETQ. The trim removed 3 bases at V and 6 bases at J, leaving 2 bases unmatched.

The chain joins TRBV6-2 or TRBV6-3 to TRBJ2-3, with D unclear. The CDR3 is 14 residues long. V lost 3 bases and J lost 0, with 7 bases in between. Germline V gene lookup returns CDR1 MNHEY and CDR2 SVGEGT. Here the CDR3 DNA reads TGTGCCAGCAGTTATACTTCTAGCACAGATACGCAGTATTTT. It is translated as CASSYTSSTDTQYF.

This sequence joins TRBV12-3 or TRBV12-4 and TRBJ2-1, with D possibly matching TRBD2 (6 bases). Between the trimmed V and J ends, which lost 10 bases and 3 bases, there was a span of 13 bases. This CDR3 comprises 13 residues. CDR3 DNA sequence: TGTGCCACCCTACTGGGGGGCTACAATGAGCAGTTCTTC. Its protein product is CATLLGGYNEQFF.

This clonotype was seen more than once but under ten times. The chain uses TRBV11-2 and TRBJ1-5; D is unresolved. The V and J ends lost 5 bases and 1 base respectively, with 12 bases between them. CDR3 length equals 15 residues. The germline V gene has CDR1 SGHAT and CDR2 FQNNGV. CDR3 bases: TGTGCCAGCAGCCCCACCTCTAGCAGCAATCAGCCCCAGCATTTT. Translated: CASSPTSSSNQPQHF.

At least ten counts were recorded for this clonotype. The chain is built from TRBV4-3 and TRBJ1-5, with no clear D. V was trimmed by 0 bases and J by 6 bases, leaving 6 bases between them. The CDR3 extends over 13 amino acids. Germline CDR1 is LGHNA and CDR2 is YSLEER. The CDR3 DNA reads as TGCGCCAGCAGCCAAGACGGTAGTCAGCCCCAGCATTTT. As protein: CASSQDGSQPQHF.

This clonotype was counted only a few times. The gene calls are TRBV4-2 and TRBJ1-5; D may be TRBD1 (5 bases). CDR1 is LGHNA, CDR2 YNFKEQ, per germline. CDR3 size: 15 residues. Between the trimmed V and J ends, which lost 0 bases and 5 bases, there was a span of 11 bases. CDR3 loop: CASSQEKGPDQPQHF. In DNA form, the CDR3 reads TGTGCCAGCAGCCAAGAGAAGGGGCCGGATCAGCCCCAGCATTTT.

Many counts were recorded for this clonotype. The chain uses TRBV12-3 or TRBV12-4 and TRBJ2-3, with 10 bases matching TRBD2. CDR3 size: 17 residues. V shed 5 bases, J shed 2 bases, and the junction held 10 bases outside the gene matches. CDR3 residues: CASSTSSGGLYTDTQYF. The CDR3 bases are TGTGCCAGCAGTACTAGTAGCGGGGGGCTCTACACAGATACGCAGTATTTT.

This clonotype was found a few times. V usage is TRBV21-1 and J usage is TRBJ2-1; the DNA was not used to check the table's D call, TRBD2. TRBV21-1 is an annotated pseudogene. This CDR3 is built from 18 residues. The CDR3 is CASSTKTSGGDYDNEQFF. The CDR3 DNA sequence: TGTGCCAGCAGCACTAAGACTAGCGGGGGGGACTACGACAATGAGCAGTTCTTC.

This clonotype was observed many times. The genes are TRBV5-1 and TRBJ2-7; no reliable D call. CDR3 size: 16 residues. Trimming left V 0 bases short and J 2 bases short, with 15 bases between. From germline, CDR1 is SGHRS and CDR2 YFSETQ. This CDR3 is CASSLGGAPLPYEQYF. The DNA of the CDR3 is TGCGCCAGCAGCTTGGGAGGAGCTCCCCTCCCCTACGAGCAGTACTTC.

This clonotype has just a few counts. This chain connects TRBV4-1 to TRBJ2-5; the D gene is possibly TRBD2 (7 bases). The CDR3 sequence is 16 residues long. Germline V gene sequence: CDR1 MGHRA, CDR2 YSYEKL. Trimming cost V 0 bases and J 6 bases, with 17 bases left between them. The DNA for the CDR3 is TGCGCCAGCAGCCAAGAGTCCTCGGGGGGCCGTAAGACCCAGTACTTC. Residues: CASSQESSGGRKTQYF.

This rearrangement joins TRBV20-1 to TRBJ2-5; TRBD1 aligns across 10 bases. With 5 bases clipped from V and 3 bases from J, the junction kept 3 bases outside the gene matches. The CDR3 is 13 amino acids. In germline, CDR1 is DFQATT, CDR2 SNEGSKA (reference sequence). CDR3 sequence (DNA): TGCAGTGCTTCCGGGACAGGGGAAGAGACCCAGTACTTC. Amino acids: CSASGTGEETQYF.

The V gene is TRBV6-5, the J gene TRBJ2-6, with 7 nucleotides matching TRBD1. V shed 6 bases, J shed 8 bases, and the junction held 4 bases outside the gene matches. The germline V gene has CDR1 MNHEY and CDR2 SVGAGI. The CDR3 has 13 amino acids. CDR3 in amino acids: CASRKQGTNVLTF. The CDR3 DNA follows: TGTGCCAGCAGGAAACAGGGGACCAACGTCCTGACTTTC.

This clonotype was counted a few times. The chain has TRBV12-3 or TRBV12-4 and TRBJ1-2; no firm D call. The CDR3 is 17 residues long. Trimming cost V 1 base and J 10 bases, with 25 bases left between them. CDR3 residues: CASSLGSGSLFYGFYTF. CDR3 DNA: TGTGCCAGCAGTTTAGGTTCGGGCAGCTTATTCTATGGATTCTACACCTTC.

About this clonotype itself: Germline and junction disagree at one end, which may indicate a read error. The chain employs TRBV6-5 and TRBJ1-1; D call uncertain. The CDR3 is made up of 13 amino acids. Germline V CDR1 and CDR2: MNHEY, SVGAGI. CDR3 in amino acids: CATSTRANTEAFF. CDR3 in DNA: TGTGCCACCAGTACAAGGGCGAACACTGAAGCTTTCTTT.